This T cell receptor beta chain was recovered during a study of blood T cell repertoires in COVID-19. With V trimmed by 3 bases and J by 4 bases, 10 bases remained unmatched. CDR1 and CDR2 from the germline V gene are KGHSH and LQKENI. The CDR3 runs to 16 residues. Measured with immunoSEQ multiplex PCR; TCRdb has only the in-frame clones, and not every one. The table records 200,000 to 300,000 clones, around nine tenths of them present only once. The chain links TRBV18 to TRBJ1-1; 8 nucleotides line up with TRBD1. This clonotype was sampled from a woman in her twenties or thirties who had recovered from COVID-19. Sequenced sample: PBMCs or T cells enriched from blood (not recorded which). The CDR3 region has the DNA TGTGCCAGCTCACCCCCGCTGACAGGGGTGGGCACTGAAGCTTTCTTT. It specifies CASSPPLTGVGTEAFF.